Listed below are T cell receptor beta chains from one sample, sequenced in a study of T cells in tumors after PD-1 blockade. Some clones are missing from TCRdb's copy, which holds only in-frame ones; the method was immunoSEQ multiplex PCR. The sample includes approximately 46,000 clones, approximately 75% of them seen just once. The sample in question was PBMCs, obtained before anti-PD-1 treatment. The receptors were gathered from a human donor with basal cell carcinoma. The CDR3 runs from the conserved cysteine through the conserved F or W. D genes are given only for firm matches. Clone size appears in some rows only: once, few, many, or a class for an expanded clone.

CDR3 DNA: TGTGCCAGTAGTACACGACAGGGGACCCAAGAGACCCAGTACTTC
CDR3 protein: CASSTRQGTQETQYF
D gene: TRBD1
J gene: TRBJ2-5
V gene: TRBV19
clone size: -

CDR3 DNA: TGCGCCAGCAGCTTGGTCGGGACAGGTGGAACTGAAGCTTTCTTT
CDR3 protein: CASSLVGTGGTEAFF
D gene: TRBD1
J gene: TRBJ1-1
V gene: TRBV5-1
clone size: -

CDR3 DNA: TGTGCCAGCAGCCAAGCCCTAGGGAGCAGGAACACTGAAGCTTTCTTT
CDR3 protein: CASSQALGSRNTEAFF
D gene: -
J gene: TRBJ1-1
V gene: TRBV3-1/TRBV3-2
clone size: -

CDR3 DNA: TGTGCCAGCAGCTTGGGAGGGGGCGCGAGCTCCTACAATGAGCAGTTCTTC
CDR3 protein: CASSLGGGASSYNEQFF
D gene: TRBD1
J gene: TRBJ2-1
V gene: TRBV5-4
clone size: -

CDR3 DNA: TGCGCCAGCAGCCCCAGCCAGGGTTGGTATGAGCAGTTCTTC
CDR3 protein: CASSPSQGWYEQFF
D gene: -
J gene: TRBJ2-1
V gene: TRBV5-1
clone size: -

CDR3 DNA: TGTGCCAGCAGCCCTTCCGGTTCCCGGGGAGGGATCACTGAAGCTTTCTTT
CDR3 protein: CASSPSGSRGGITEAFF
D gene: -
J gene: TRBJ1-1
V gene: TRBV14
clone size: -

CDR3 DNA: TGCGCCAGCAGCCCCCGGGGTAGCGGCCAAGAGACCCAGTACTTC
CDR3 protein: CASSPRGSGQETQYF
D gene: -
J gene: TRBJ2-5
V gene: TRBV5-1
clone size: once

CDR3 DNA: TGTGCCAGCAGATCCGACAGAGGCAACACCGGGGAGCTGTTTTTT
CDR3 protein: CASRSDRGNTGELFF
D gene: -
J gene: TRBJ2-2
V gene: TRBV6-5
clone size: -

CDR3 DNA: TGCGCCAGCAGTCAATCGAACGTGGAGCTCCCCTATGGCTACACCTTC
CDR3 protein: CASSQSNVELPYGYTF
D gene: -
J gene: TRBJ1-2
V gene: TRBV23-1
clone size: once

CDR3 DNA: TGTGCCAGCAGCTTAGGGGGTATTAGCACTGAAGCTTTCTTT
CDR3 protein: CASSLGGISTEAFF
D gene: -
J gene: TRBJ1-1
V gene: TRBV7-2
clone size: -

CDR3 DNA: TGTGCCAGCAGTGGGGAGACCAGTGCGACCCAGTACTTC
CDR3 protein: CASSGETSATQYF
D gene: -
J gene: TRBJ2-5
V gene: TRBV2
clone size: -

CDR3 DNA: TGTGCCACCAGCACACGGACGGCCCTAAATGAAAAACTGTTTTTT
CDR3 protein: CATSTRTALNEKLFF
D gene: -
J gene: TRBJ1-4
V gene: TRBV15
clone size: -

CDR3 DNA: TGCGCCAGCAGCCAGGGACAGGGGGAGGGTGAAAAACTGTTTTTT
CDR3 protein: CASSQGQGEGEKLFF
D gene: TRBD1
J gene: TRBJ1-4
V gene: TRBV4-1
clone size: -

CDR3 DNA: TGTGCCAGCACCAGAGGGGGGTGGAACACTGAAGCTTTCTTT
CDR3 protein: CASTRGGWNTEAFF
D gene: -
J gene: TRBJ1-1
V gene: TRBV5-6
clone size: -

CDR3 DNA: TGTGCCAGCAGCTCCGGGACAGGGGGGGACCAGTACTTC
CDR3 protein: CASSSGTGGDQYF
D gene: TRBD1
J gene: TRBJ2-5
V gene: TRBV12-3/TRBV12-4
clone size: -

CDR3 DNA: TGTGCCAGCAGCTTAAAAGGGACAGCTGACTACGAGCAGTACTTC
CDR3 protein: CASSLKGTADYEQYF
D gene: TRBD1
J gene: TRBJ2-7
V gene: TRBV7-9
clone size: -

CDR3 DNA: TGTGCCAGCAGCCAGCCTAACCAAGAGACCCAGTACTTC
CDR3 protein: CASSQPNQETQYF
D gene: -
J gene: TRBJ2-5
V gene: TRBV3-1/TRBV3-2
clone size: medium-sized

CDR3 DNA: TGCGCCAGCAGTCGAGTAGGACCAAACAATCAGCCCCAGCATTTT
CDR3 protein: CASSRVGPNNQPQHF
D gene: -
J gene: TRBJ1-5
V gene: TRBV23-1
clone size: -

CDR3 DNA: TGTGCCAGCAGCCTAAAACCGGGACAAGGGTACTTC
CDR3 protein: CASSLKPGQGYF
D gene: -
J gene: TRBJ2-7
V gene: TRBV28
clone size: -

CDR3 DNA: TGTGCCAGCAGTGGACAGGGGACTGGAAACACCATATATTTT
CDR3 protein: CASSGQGTGNTIYF
D gene: TRBD1
J gene: TRBJ1-3
V gene: TRBV28
clone size: -

CDR3 DNA: TGTGCCAGCTTTCCTAGCTATAGCAATCAGCCCCAGCATTTT
CDR3 protein: CASFPSYSNQPQHF
D gene: -
J gene: TRBJ1-5
V gene: TRBV18
clone size: few

CDR3 DNA: TGTGCCAGCAGTGGACAGTTCACAGATACGCAGTATTTT
CDR3 protein: CASSGQFTDTQYF
D gene: -
J gene: TRBJ2-3
V gene: TRBV2
clone size: -

CDR3 DNA: TGTGCCAGCACCTGGACAGGAAACAATGAGCAGTTCTTC
CDR3 protein: CASTWTGNNEQFF
D gene: TRBD1
J gene: TRBJ2-1
V gene: TRBV2
clone size: -

CDR3 DNA: TGTGCCAGCAGCGGGGAGGGGCGCAATGAGCAGTTCTTC
CDR3 protein: CASSGEGRNEQFF
D gene: TRBD2
J gene: TRBJ2-1
V gene: TRBV2
clone size: medium-sized

CDR3 DNA: TGTGCCGTCAGGTACGGGGGAACCTCGAACACCGGGGAGCTGTTTTTT
CDR3 protein: CAVRYGGTSNTGELFF
D gene: -
J gene: TRBJ2-2
V gene: TRBV2
clone size: -

CDR3 DNA: TGTGCCAGTAGTATCCCTGGACTAGCGGGAGGCCAAAGCTCCTACAATGAGCAGTTCTTC
CDR3 protein: CASSIPGLAGGQSSYNEQFF
D gene: TRBD2
J gene: TRBJ2-1
V gene: TRBV19
clone size: -

CDR3 DNA: TGTGCCAGCAGCCAATTACAGGGGCCCCTCCACGAGCAGTACTTC
CDR3 protein: CASSQLQGPLHEQYF
D gene: TRBD1
J gene: TRBJ2-7
V gene: TRBV11-1
clone size: few

CDR3 DNA: TGTGCCAGCAGAGTGGGGGTGTACACTGAAGCTTTCTTT
CDR3 protein: CASRVGVYTEAFF
D gene: -
J gene: TRBJ1-1
V gene: TRBV2
clone size: -

CDR3 DNA: TGTGCCAGCAGCCCGGGGAGGACAGGGATGAAAGATACGCAGTATTTT
CDR3 protein: CASSPGRTGMKDTQYF
D gene: TRBD1
J gene: TRBJ2-3
V gene: TRBV5-5
clone size: -

CDR3 DNA: TGTGCCAGCAGCCCCGAGGGTACAGGGTTTGAAGCTTTCTTT
CDR3 protein: CASSPEGTGFEAFF
D gene: -
J gene: TRBJ1-1
V gene: TRBV11-1
clone size: -

CDR3 DNA: TGTGCCAGCAGTGAATGGGGGGCGATCAACTATGGCTACACCTTC
CDR3 protein: CASSEWGAINYGYTF
D gene: -
J gene: TRBJ1-2
V gene: TRBV2
clone size: few

CDR3 DNA: TGTGCCAGCAGCTTGTGGGGGACAAGCGCCTACGAGCAGTACTTC
CDR3 protein: CASSLWGTSAYEQYF
D gene: -
J gene: TRBJ2-7
V gene: TRBV5-6
clone size: -

CDR3 DNA: TGTGCCAGTTCCGACAGGGCCATGTATGGCTACACCTTC
CDR3 protein: CASSDRAMYGYTF
D gene: TRBD1
J gene: TRBJ1-2
V gene: TRBV19
clone size: few

CDR3 DNA: TGCGCCAGCAGCTTGGCCGGGCAGGGGGCAGGATTCACTGAAGCTTTCTTT
CDR3 protein: CASSLAGQGAGFTEAFF
D gene: TRBD1
J gene: TRBJ1-1
V gene: TRBV5-1
clone size: -

CDR3 DNA: TGTGCCAGCAGCTTGGAGGGGAGTACCGGGGAGCTGTTTTTT
CDR3 protein: CASSLEGSTGELFF
D gene: -
J gene: TRBJ2-2
V gene: TRBV5-5
clone size: -

CDR3 DNA: TGTGCCACCAACCAGGCGGGAGTATCAGGGGCCAACGTCCTGACTTTC
CDR3 protein: CATNQAGVSGANVLTF
D gene: TRBD2
J gene: TRBJ2-6
V gene: TRBV28
clone size: many

CDR3 DNA: TGTGCCAGCAGCGGAATCAGAGGTCAGCCCCAGCATTTT
CDR3 protein: CASSGIRGQPQHF
D gene: -
J gene: TRBJ1-5
V gene: TRBV7-2
clone size: -

CDR3 DNA: TGCGCCAGCAGCTTAACGGGGGGCCAGTACAATGAGCAGTTCTTC
CDR3 protein: CASSLTGGQYNEQFF
D gene: -
J gene: TRBJ2-1
V gene: TRBV5-1
clone size: -

CDR3 DNA: TGTGCCAGCAGTGAAAAGAGGACCGGGGCCAACGTCCTGACTTTC
CDR3 protein: CASSEKRTGANVLTF
D gene: -
J gene: TRBJ2-6
V gene: TRBV6-1
clone size: -

CDR3 DNA: TGCAGCGTTGAAACCCCGGCAGCGAACACTGAAGCTTTCTTT
CDR3 protein: CSVETPAANTEAFF
D gene: -
J gene: TRBJ1-1
V gene: TRBV29-1
clone size: -

CDR3 DNA: TGTGCCATCAGAGGACTAGCGGGGGGGAATGAGCAGTTCTTC
CDR3 protein: CAIRGLAGGNEQFF
D gene: TRBD2
J gene: TRBJ2-1
V gene: TRBV10-3
clone size: once

CDR3 DNA: TGTGCTAGTGGTTTTGGGGACAGACCTTCCCAAGAGACCCAGTACTTC
CDR3 protein: CASGFGDRPSQETQYF
D gene: TRBD1
J gene: TRBJ2-5
V gene: TRBV12-5
clone size: -

CDR3 DNA: TGTGCCTGGAGTAGGGAGGGGGAGTATGGCTACACCTTC
CDR3 protein: CAWSREGEYGYTF
D gene: -
J gene: TRBJ1-2
V gene: TRBV30
clone size: -

CDR3 DNA: TGTGCCAGCAGTCCCGGGGGGAAGGGCTTGGTTTCGGCCGGGGAGCTGTTTTTT
CDR3 protein: CASSPGGKGLVSAGELFF
D gene: TRBD2
J gene: TRBJ2-2
V gene: TRBV6-6
clone size: -

CDR3 DNA: TGTGCCAGCAGCGTAGAGAAGGGAGGTGGCTACACCTTC
CDR3 protein: CASSVEKGGGYTF
D gene: -
J gene: TRBJ1-2
V gene: TRBV9
clone size: -

CDR3 DNA: TGTGCCAGCAGTGACCCCCCCAGCGGGAGAGTGGTGGAGACCCAGTACTTC
CDR3 protein: CASSDPPSGRVVETQYF
D gene: TRBD2
J gene: TRBJ2-5
V gene: TRBV2
clone size: -

CDR3 DNA: TGTGCCAGCAGCACTTCAGGGTACGGAAACACCATATATTTT
CDR3 protein: CASSTSGYGNTIYF
D gene: -
J gene: TRBJ1-3
V gene: TRBV9
clone size: -

CDR3 DNA: TGTGCCAGCAGCCAAATGAGCAATCAGCCCCAGCATTTT
CDR3 protein: CASSQMSNQPQHF
D gene: -
J gene: TRBJ1-5
V gene: TRBV3-1/TRBV3-2
clone size: -

CDR3 DNA: TGTGCCAGCAGTGAATCCCACGAACAGACCGGCTATGGCTACACCTTC
CDR3 protein: CASSESHEQTGYGYTF
D gene: -
J gene: TRBJ1-2
V gene: TRBV6-1
clone size: -

CDR3 DNA: TGTGCCAGCTCACCACCGGTTGCAAAAGAGACCCAGTACTTC
CDR3 protein: CASSPPVAKETQYF
D gene: -
J gene: TRBJ2-5
V gene: TRBV18
clone size: -

CDR3 DNA: TGTGCCAGTAGTATGGAGGGTATGTCCTACGAGCAGTACTTC
CDR3 protein: CASSMEGMSYEQYF
D gene: -
J gene: TRBJ2-7
V gene: TRBV19
clone size: -

CDR3 DNA: TGTGCCAGTAGTATAAGAACCGGGACAGTCACTAACACTGAAGCTTTCTTT
CDR3 protein: CASSIRTGTVTNTEAFF
D gene: TRBD1
J gene: TRBJ1-1
V gene: TRBV19
clone size: -

CDR3 DNA: TGTGCCAGCAGCGCTACTAGCGGGGCCCCCGTTACGCAGTATTTT
CDR3 protein: CASSATSGAPVTQYF
D gene: TRBD2
J gene: TRBJ2-3
V gene: TRBV9
clone size: -

CDR3 DNA: TGTGCCACCAGTGCGCGGGACAGGGTCGGTGAGACCCAGTACTTC
CDR3 protein: CATSARDRVGETQYF
D gene: TRBD1
J gene: TRBJ2-5
V gene: TRBV24-1
clone size: -

CDR3 DNA: TGTGCCAGCAGTTTGTTCCCAAATGAAAAACTGTTTTTT
CDR3 protein: CASSLFPNEKLFF
D gene: -
J gene: TRBJ1-4
V gene: TRBV27
clone size: -

CDR3 DNA: TGTGCCAGCAGCTTAGGTAAATACGAGCAGTACTTC
CDR3 protein: CASSLGKYEQYF
D gene: -
J gene: TRBJ2-7
V gene: TRBV5-6
clone size: -

CDR3 DNA: TGTGCCAGCGGTTATAGGACTAACGCCAATACGCAGTATTTT
CDR3 protein: CASGYRTNANTQYF
D gene: -
J gene: TRBJ2-3
V gene: TRBV25-1
clone size: -

CDR3 DNA: TGTGCCAGCGGTCTTTGGGACAACTCCTACGAGCAGTACTTC
CDR3 protein: CASGLWDNSYEQYF
D gene: -
J gene: TRBJ2-7
V gene: TRBV6-5
clone size: -

CDR3 DNA: TGTGCCTGGAGACGGGGCCGCATGGGGGATGGCTACACCTTC
CDR3 protein: CAWRRGRMGDGYTF
D gene: -
J gene: TRBJ1-2
V gene: TRBV30
clone size: few